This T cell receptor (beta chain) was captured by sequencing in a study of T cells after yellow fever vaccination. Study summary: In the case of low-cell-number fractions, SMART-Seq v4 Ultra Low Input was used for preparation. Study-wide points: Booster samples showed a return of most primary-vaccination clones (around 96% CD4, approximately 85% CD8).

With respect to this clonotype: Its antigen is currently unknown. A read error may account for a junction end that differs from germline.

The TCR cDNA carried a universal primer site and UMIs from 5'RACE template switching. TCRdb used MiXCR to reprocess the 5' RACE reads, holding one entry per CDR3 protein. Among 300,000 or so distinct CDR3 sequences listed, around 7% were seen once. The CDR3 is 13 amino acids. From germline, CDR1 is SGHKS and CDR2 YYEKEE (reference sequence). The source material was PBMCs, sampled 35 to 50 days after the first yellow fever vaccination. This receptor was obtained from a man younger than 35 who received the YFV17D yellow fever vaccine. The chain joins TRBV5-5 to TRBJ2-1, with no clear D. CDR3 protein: CASSYENNNEQLF. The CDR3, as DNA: TGTGCCAGCAGCTACGAGAATAACAATGAGCAGCTCTTC.